These 20 T cell receptor beta chains originate from one sample sequenced in a study of CD4+ T cells in melanoma. Repertoires were generated with immunoSEQ multiplex PCR, while TCRdb's copy carries only in-frame clones and drops some. The table lists about 110,000 clones, roughly 90% of them singletons. Material: peripheral blood. The receptor source for this set is a human donor with melanoma.

The CDR3 coding sequence is TGTGCCAGCAGCAGGGGGGGCCTCGGCTACGAGCAGTACTTC. Its protein is CASSRGGLGYEQYF. The chain is built from TRBV11-3 and TRBJ2-7, with D possibly being TRBD2 (7 bases). Looked up from germline, CDR1 is SGHNT and CDR2 is YENEEA. V was trimmed by 5 bases and J by 3 bases, leaving 14 bases between them. The CDR3 sequence is 14 residues long.

The J gene is TRBJ1-1, the V gene TRBV15; D is undetermined. The CDR3 consists of 13 residues. Germline V gives CDR1 LNHNV, CDR2 YYDKDF (reference sequence). V dropped 5 bases and J dropped 1 base, with 8 bases sitting between them. CDR3: CATSLGRNTEAFF. CDR3 DNA sequence: TGTGCCACCAGCTTAGGGCGGAACACTGAAGCTTTCTTT.

V gene TRBV7-2 combines with J gene TRBJ1-2; D unclear. The CDR3 length is 14 residues. Germline V gene sequence: CDR1 SGHTA, CDR2 FQGNSA. Trimming pared 4 bases from V and 4 bases from J, leaving 13 bases between. CDR3: CASSSEAQIYGYTF. As DNA, the CDR3 is TGTGCCAGCAGCTCCGAGGCACAGATCTATGGCTACACCTTC.

This sequence joins TRBV4-1 and TRBJ1-3; 7 bases align to TRBD1. Trimming removed 1 base from V and 0 bases from J; junction bases left unmatched: 15. Germline lookup yields CDR1 MGHRA and CDR2 YSYEKL. This CDR3 comprises 20 residues. DNA for the CDR3: TGCGCCAGCAGCCAAGTAGGGTACAGGGGAACGAGCAGCTCTGGAAACACCATATATTTT. This gives the protein CASSQVGYRGTSSSGNTIYF.

The V gene is TRBV13, the J gene TRBJ2-7; TRBD2 agrees at 13 bases. This CDR3 is built from 17 residues. CDR1 is PRHDT, CDR2 FYEKMQ, per germline (reference sequence). V gave up 5 bases and J gave up 3 bases; unmatched junction bases: 10. CDR3 sequence reads: CASSLLAGGPRHYEQYF. CDR3 DNA sequence: TGTGCCAGCAGCCTACTAGCGGGGGGGCCTCGACACTACGAGCAGTACTTC. The variable domain in full, completed from reference TRBV13 and TRBJ2-7, reads AAGVIQSPRHLIKEKRETATLKCYPIPRHDTVYWYQQGPGQDPQFLISFYEKMQSDKGSIPDRFSAQQFSDYHSELNMSSLELGDSALYFCASSLLAGGPRHYEQYFGPGTRLTVT.

The chain carries TRBV9 and TRBJ2-5; perhaps TRBD1 as D (5 bases). Germline V lookup: CDR1 SGDLS, CDR2 YYNGEE. The CDR3 totals 13 residues. Trimming shortened V by 4 bases and J by 0 bases, and 7 bases separated the two germline ends. The CDR3 DNA reads TGTGCCAGCAGCAGACAGTACCAAGAGACCCAGTACTTC. Protein: CASSRQYQETQYF.

The genes are TRBV7-8 and TRBJ2-5; 7 bases are a match to TRBD2. This CDR3 contains 14 residues. The J segment lost 1 base and the V segment lost 5 bases, leaving 4 bases of the junction unmatched. Per the germline V gene, CDR1 is SGHVS and CDR2 is FQNEAQ. CDR3 region: CASSRTGGQETQYF. As DNA, the CDR3 is TGTGCCAGCAGCCGGACGGGGGGCCAAGAGACCCAGTACTTC.

J is TRBJ2-3 and V is TRBV7-2; TRBD1 aligns across 8 bases. CDR1 and CDR2 from the germline V gene are SGHTA and FQGNSA. This CDR3 has 15 residues. V was pared by 1 base and J by 1 base, with 1 base of the junction left unmatched. For the CDR3, the DNA is TGTGCCAGCAGCTTAGTGGGACAGGGCACAGATACGCAGTATTTT. Its protein product is CASSLVGQGTDTQYF. The full variable domain, its missing parts supplied by reference TRBV7-2 and TRBJ2-3, is GAGVSQSPSNKVTEKGKDVELRCDPISGHTALYWYRQSLGQGLEFLIYFQGNSAPDKSGLPSDRFSAERTGGSVSTLTIQRTQQEDSAVYLCASSLVGQGTDTQYFGPGTRLTVL.

V usage is TRBV11-3 and J usage is TRBJ2-1; the match to TRBD1 covers 8 bases. V dropped 0 bases and J dropped 3; count of bases not matched to a gene: 1. CDR3 size: 15 residues. Germline loops: CDR1 SGHNT, CDR2 YENEEA. The CDR3 bases are TGTGCCAGCAGCTTAGAGACAGGGGACTACAATGAGCAGTTCTTC. It encodes CASSLETGDYNEQFF. Complete variable domain (other parts from reference TRBV11-3 and TRBJ2-1): EAGVVQSPRYKIIEKKQPVAFWCNPISGHNTLYWYLQNLGQGPELLIRYENEEAVDDSQLPKDRFSAERLKGVDSTLKIQPAELGDSAVYLCASSLETGDYNEQFFGPGTRLTVL.

V is TRBV4-1 and J is TRBJ2-2; TRBD1 aligns across 9 bases. CDR3 length: 17 residues. J was trimmed by 5 bases and V by 4 bases; bases with no gene match: 11. Germline-derived CDR1 and CDR2 are MGHRA and YSYEKL. The CDR3 sequence is CASSRRDREEGTGELFF. The CDR3 DNA is TGCGCCAGCAGCCGCCGGGACAGGGAAGAAGGGACCGGGGAGCTGTTTTTT.

The rearrangement joins TRBV7-2 to TRBJ1-1; maybe TRBD1 (5 bases). Germline assignment: CDR1 SGHTA and CDR2 FQGNSA. This CDR3 contains 13 residues. The germline V and J ends were trimmed by 5 bases and 4 bases, with 11 bases remaining between them. CDR3: CASSLTTGTEAFF. DNA for the CDR3: TGTGCCAGCAGCCTAACAACAGGCACTGAAGCTTTCTTT.

The rearrangement links TRBV5-5 to TRBJ2-1; TRBD2 matches at 10 bases. Looked up from germline, CDR1 is SGHKS and CDR2 is YYEKEE (reference sequence). V lost 3 bases, J lost 7 bases, and 4 bases stayed unmatched. This CDR3 has 14 amino acids. The CDR3 DNA reads TGTGCCAGCAGCTGGACTAGCGGTACTAATGAGCAGTTCTTC. Its protein is CASSWTSGTNEQFF.

About this clone itself: Other DNA sequences from this sample encode an identical CDR3 as well. CDR3 region: CSARETQYF. CDR3 bases: TGCAGTGCTAGGGAAACCCAGTACTTC. The gene calls are TRBV20-1 and TRBJ2-5; unclear D gene. The CDR3 totals 9 residues. Trimming took 3 bases from V and 8 from J, leaving 4 bases between them. In germline, CDR1 is DFQATT, CDR2 SNEGSKA (reference sequence).

The genes are TRBV28 and TRBJ1-1, with 12 positions matching TRBD1. The junction had 5 bases not matched to a gene; V was cut back by 0 bases and J by 3 bases. From germline, CDR1 is MDHEN and CDR2 SYDVKM. The CDR3 has 17 residues. The DNA of the CDR3 is TGTGCCAGCAGTTTATGGGGGACAGGGGGCTTCTACACTGAAGCTTTCTTT. Protein: CASSLWGTGGFYTEAFF.

This chain connects TRBV11-2 to TRBJ2-1; unclear D gene. Germline V lookup: CDR1 SGHAT, CDR2 FQNNGV. Trimming shortened V by 3 bases and J by 6 bases, and 6 bases separated the two germline ends. CDR3 length equals 12 residues. The CDR3 reads CASSFRVNEQFF. The CDR3 coding sequence is TGTGCCAGCAGCTTTCGTGTCAATGAGCAGTTCTTC.

The genes are TRBV2 and TRBJ1-5; 7 bases fit TRBD1. The CDR3 has 14 amino acids. Looked up from germline, CDR1 is SNHLY and CDR2 is FYNNEI. Losses at the gene ends were 5 bases for V and 9 bases for J; bases not matched to a gene: 10. CDR3 nucleotide sequence: TGTGCCAGCAGTATTACCGACAGGGAGTCGCCCCAGCATTTT. Translation gives CASSITDRESPQHF.

The chain is built from TRBV28 and TRBJ2-7; no definite D call. This CDR3 spans 17 amino acids. Looked up from germline, CDR1 is MDHEN and CDR2 is SYDVKM. Trimming removed 5 bases at V and 4 bases at J, with 24 bases between. This CDR3 reads CASSPPLGRAMDYEQYF. For the CDR3, the DNA is TGTGCCAGCAGTCCCCCTCTCGGTAGGGCTATGGATTACGAGCAGTACTTC.

The V and J genes are TRBV7-2 and TRBJ2-7; D remains ambiguous. The CDR3 sequence is 13 residues long. V was clipped by 4 bases and J by 6 bases, with 13 bases between them. Germline V gene data show CDR1 as SGHTA and CDR2 as FQGNSA. CDR3 DNA: TGTGCCAGCAGCTCCGACCGACGGGCCGAGCAGTACTTC. Translation gives CASSSDRRAEQYF.

The chain has TRBV7-2 and TRBJ2-7; D may be TRBD1 (6 bases). Germline loops: CDR1 SGHTA, CDR2 FQGNSA. The germline V and J ends were trimmed by 5 bases and 2 bases, with 13 bases remaining between them. This CDR3 is 14 amino acids long. The CDR3 protein is CASSPKGQTYEQYF. CDR3 DNA sequence: TGTGCCAGCAGCCCAAAGGGACAAACCTACGAGCAGTACTTC.

The V and J genes are TRBV7-8 and TRBJ2-1; 11 positions agree with TRBD1. V trimming: 5 bases; J trimming: 4 bases; junction bases outside the gene matches: 4. The CDR3 sequence is 15 residues long. Germline V gives CDR1 SGHVS, CDR2 FQNEAQ. The CDR3 reads CASSRTGGGYNEQFF. The CDR3 nucleotides are TGTGCCAGCAGCAGGACAGGGGGCGGGTACAATGAGCAGTTCTTC.